This entry is about one T cell receptor (beta chain). The sample belongs to a study of blood T cell repertoires in COVID-19. Grouping used clinical history reported by participants in a survey and questionnaire. Original analysis: From reference gene primer amplification, estimates of nucleated cell counts were derived. Only in-frame clones appear in the TCRdb table, and some are missing; sequencing was by immunoSEQ multiplex PCR. V, J and clone size were drawn from that table, and D and trimming were deduced from the DNA. Among about 220,000 clones, 83% were seen once, and the ten largest hold nearly 5%. The TCR comes from a woman aged 50 to 60 who had been exposed to COVID-19. The sample was PBMCs or T cells enriched from blood (not recorded which).

In DNA form, the CDR3 reads TGTGCCATCTCGGGGACTGGTGATCTGGGAGCTTTCTTT. Translation: CAISGTGDLGAFF. The chain couples TRBV10-3 to TRBJ1-1, with TRBD1 as a possible D gene (5 bases). CDR1 ENHRY and CDR2 SYGVKD come from the germline V gene. V lost 8 bases to trimming and J lost 10 bases, with 20 bases between them. The CDR3 loop spans 13 amino acids.